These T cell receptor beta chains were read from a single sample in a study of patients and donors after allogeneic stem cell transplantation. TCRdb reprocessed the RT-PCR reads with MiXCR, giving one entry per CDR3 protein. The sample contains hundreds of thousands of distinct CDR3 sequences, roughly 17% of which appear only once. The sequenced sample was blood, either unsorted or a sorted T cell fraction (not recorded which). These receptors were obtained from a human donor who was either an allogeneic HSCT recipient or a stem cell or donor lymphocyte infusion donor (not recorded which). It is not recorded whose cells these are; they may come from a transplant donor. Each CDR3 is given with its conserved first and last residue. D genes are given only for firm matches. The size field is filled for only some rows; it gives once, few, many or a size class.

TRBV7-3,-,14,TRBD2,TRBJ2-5,CASSLKGGGETQYF,TGTGCCAGCAGCTTAAAGGGCGGGGGAGAGACCCAGTACTTC
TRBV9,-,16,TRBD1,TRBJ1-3,CASSVTQGAAGNTIYF,TGTGCCAGCAGCGTAACCCAGGGGGCAGCTGGAAACACCATATATTTT
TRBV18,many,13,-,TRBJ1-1,CASSPGPGTEAFF,TGTGCCAGCTCACCAGGGCCAGGCACTGAAGCTTTCTTT
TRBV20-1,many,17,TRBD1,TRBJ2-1,CSARARQGSVLYNEQFF,TGCAGTGCCCGGGCGAGACAGGGCTCGGTCTTATACAATGAGCAGTTCTTC
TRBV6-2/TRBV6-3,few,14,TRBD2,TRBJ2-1,CASSDDGTIGEQFF,TGTGCCAGCAGTGACGACGGGACTATTGGCGAGCAGTTCTTC
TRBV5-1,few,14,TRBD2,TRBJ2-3,CASSPGTNTDTQYF,TGCGCCAGCAGTCCCGGGACTAACACAGATACGCAGTATTTT
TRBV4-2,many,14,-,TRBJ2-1,CASSQDNSYNEQFF,TGTGCCAGCAGCCAAGACAACTCCTACAATGAGCAGTTCTTC
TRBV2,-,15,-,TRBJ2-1,CASSEWGDTYNEQFF,TGTGCCAGCAGTGAGTGGGGGGACACCTACAATGAGCAGTTCTTC
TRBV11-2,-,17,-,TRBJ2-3,CASSLGPREPTLATQYF,TGTGCCAGCAGCTTAGGCCCTAGAGAACCCACCCTAGCTACGCAGTATTTT
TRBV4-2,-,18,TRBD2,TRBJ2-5,CASSLQAGSAGGQETQYF,TGTGCCAGCAGCCTACAAGCTGGTTCTGCGGGGGGACAAGAGACCCAGTACTTC
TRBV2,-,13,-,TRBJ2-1,CASSDSGKAKQFF,TGTGCCAGCAGTGACTCAGGGAAGGCCAAGCAGTTCTTC
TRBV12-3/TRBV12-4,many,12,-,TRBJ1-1,CASSFNDFEAFF,TGTGCCAGCAGTTTCAACGACTTTGAAGCTTTCTTT
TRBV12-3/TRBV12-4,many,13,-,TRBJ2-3,CASRPHDTDTQYF,TGTGCCAGCAGGCCACACGACACAGATACGCAGTATTTT
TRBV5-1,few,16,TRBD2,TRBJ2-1,CASRFLGRGGYNEQFF,TGCGCCAGCAGGTTTTTAGGACGGGGGGGCTACAATGAGCAGTTCTTC
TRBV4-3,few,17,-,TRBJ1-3,CASSQMHGGARGNTIYF,TGCGCCAGCAGCCAAATGCACGGGGGGGCGCGAGGAAACACCATATATTTT
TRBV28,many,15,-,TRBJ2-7,CASSFPGYKKYEQYF,TGTGCCAGCAGTTTCCCCGGATACAAGAAATACGAGCAGTACTTC
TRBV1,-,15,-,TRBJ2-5,CTSSQEPFSLGTQYF,TGCACCAGCAGCCAAGAGCCCTTTTCGCTCGGGACCCAGTACTTC
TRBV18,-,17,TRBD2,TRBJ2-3,CASSPLGPSGSTDTQYF,TGTGCCAGCTCACCACTTGGGCCTAGCGGGAGTACAGATACGCAGTATTTT
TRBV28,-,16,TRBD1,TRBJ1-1,CASSFGDRGGRTEAFF,TGTGCCAGCAGTTTCGGAGACAGGGGAGGTAGGACTGAAGCTTTCTTT
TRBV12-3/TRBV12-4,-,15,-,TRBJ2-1,CASNRDTIIYNEQFF,TGTGCCAGCAACCGGGACACAATAATCTACAATGAGCAGTTCTTC
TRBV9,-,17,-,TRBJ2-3,CASSGGGGKFSTDTQYF,TGTGCCAGCAGCGGTGGTGGGGGGAAGTTCAGCACAGATACGCAGTATTTT
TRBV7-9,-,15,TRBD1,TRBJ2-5,CASSSPGQRQETQYF,TGTGCCAGCAGCTCCCCGGGACAGAGACAAGAGACCCAGTACTTC
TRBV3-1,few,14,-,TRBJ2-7,CASSQDVGYYEQYF,TGTGCCAGCAGCCAAGATGTTGGTTACTACGAGCAGTACTTC
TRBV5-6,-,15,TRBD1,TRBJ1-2,CASSPRDRANYGYTF,TGTGCCAGCAGCCCTCGGGACAGAGCTAACTATGGCTACACCTTC
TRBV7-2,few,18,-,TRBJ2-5,CASSLALGGDGTGKTQYF,TGTGCCAGCAGCTTAGCGCTCGGCGGGGACGGGACTGGAAAGACCCAGTACTTC
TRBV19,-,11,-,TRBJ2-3,CASSHVDTQYF,TGTGCCAGTAGTCATGTAGATACGCAGTATTTT
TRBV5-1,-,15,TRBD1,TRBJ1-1,CASSFGTGVNTEAFF,TGCGCCAGCAGCTTCGGGACAGGCGTGAACACTGAAGCTTTCTTT
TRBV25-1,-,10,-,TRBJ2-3,CARPPGTQYF,TGTGCCAGACCCCCGGGTACGCAGTATTTT
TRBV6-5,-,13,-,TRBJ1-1,CASSYLLNTEAFF,TGTGCCAGCAGTTACCTCCTGAACACTGAAGCTTTCTTT
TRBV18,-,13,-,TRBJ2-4,CASSPPGRYIQYF,TGTGCCAGCTCACCACCGGGGAGGTACATTCAGTACTTC
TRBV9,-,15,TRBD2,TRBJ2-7,CASSLGAGEDYEQYF,TGTGCCAGCAGCTTAGGAGCGGGGGAGGACTACGAGCAGTACTTC
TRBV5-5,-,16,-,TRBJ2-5,CASSSQPGFPQETQYF,TGTGCCAGCAGCTCCCAGCCGGGGTTTCCCCAAGAGACCCAGTACTTC
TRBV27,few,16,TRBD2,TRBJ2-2,CASSSTSGGASGELFF,TGTGCCAGCAGTTCGACTAGCGGGGGGGCCTCCGGGGAGCTGTTTTTT
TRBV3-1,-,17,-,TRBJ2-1,CASSQDHLGSLNNEQFF,TGTGCCAGCAGCCAAGATCACCTAGGCTCTCTGAACAATGAGCAGTTCTTC
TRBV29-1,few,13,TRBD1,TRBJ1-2,CSVEKDRGYGYTF,TGCAGCGTTGAAAAGGACAGGGGATATGGCTACACCTTC
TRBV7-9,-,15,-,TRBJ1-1,CASSLASRANTEAFF,TGTGCCAGCAGCTTAGCGAGCAGGGCGAACACTGAAGCTTTCTTT
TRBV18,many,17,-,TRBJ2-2,CASSPSGLASNTGELFF,TGTGCCAGCTCACCGTCCGGGTTGGCTTCGAACACCGGGGAGCTGTTTTTT
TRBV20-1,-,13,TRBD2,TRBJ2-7,CSACEGGPGEQYF,TGCAGTGCTTGTGAGGGAGGGCCGGGGGAGCAGTACTTC
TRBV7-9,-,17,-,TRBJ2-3,CASSLGTTGVSTDTQYF,TGTGCCAGCAGCTTGGGGACCACGGGGGTGAGCACAGATACGCAGTATTTT
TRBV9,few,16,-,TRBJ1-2,CASSVQGTPDNYGYTF,TGTGCCAGCAGCGTTCAGGGAACCCCAGACAACTATGGCTACACCTTC
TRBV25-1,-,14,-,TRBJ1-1,CASSAPGVVTEAFF,TGTGCCAGCAGTGCCCCAGGGGTGGTCACTGAAGCTTTCTTT
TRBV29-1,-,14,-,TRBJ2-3,CSVPPGFGADTQYF,TGCAGCGTTCCCCCAGGGTTTGGAGCAGATACGCAGTATTTT
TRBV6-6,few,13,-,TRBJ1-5,CASSTHPRQPQHF,TGTGCCAGCAGTACCCACCCGCGTCAGCCCCAGCATTTT